The clone carrying this TCR beta chain was seen a handful of times. As yet, its antigen is unknown. TCRdb reanalysed the 5' RACE reads using MiXCR and keeps one entry per CDR3 protein. Of 350,000 or so distinct CDR3 sequences in the sample, 20% to 25% were seen once. Trimming took 3 bases from V and 1 from J; bases not matched to a gene: 5. CDR1 and CDR2 from the germline V gene are DFQATT and SNEGSKA (reference sequence). CDR3 length: 15 residues. The data belong to a study of T-cell memory formation after mild COVID-19. Findings and limits, study-wide: Clones that contracted from day 15 to 85 had balanced CD4/CD8; later expanders were CD4+ biased. Pre-infection memory contained some responding clones, which suggested that cross-reactive memory had joined.

V usage is TRBV20-1 and J usage is TRBJ2-3; TRBD2 matches at 9 bases. This sequence was found in a man aged 18 to 30 who had mild COVID-19 (a few samples of this study predate the infection). Cell type and time point are not known. The sequencing sample was made of PBMCs or a T cell subset sorted from them (not recorded which). As DNA, the CDR3 is TGCAGTGCTAGTGTAGCGGGGGCCGGCACAGATACGCAGTATTTT. The encoded protein is CSASVAGAGTDTQYF.